A single sample gave rise to the 26 T cell receptor beta chains below, sequenced in a study of blood T cell repertoires in COVID-19. Generated by immunoSEQ multiplex PCR, the TCRdb table keeps only in-frame clones and is missing some. The sample records roughly 260,000 clones, about 89% being singletons. Sequencing used peripheral blood. The receptors shown here come from a woman aged 45-65 years with acute or convalescent COVID-19.

The chain links TRBV21-1 to TRBJ2-7; the tabulated D call, TRBD2, remains unverified against the DNA. TRBV21-1 is a listed pseudogene. This CDR3 contains 15 residues. The CDR3 coding sequence is TGTGCCAGCAGGCGGCGACTAGCGAGGTCCTACGAGCAGTACTTC. Translated: CASRRRLARSYEQYF.

V is TRBV7-2 and J is TRBJ1-3; tentatively, D is TRBD1 (6 bases). Trimming took 1 base from V and 0 from J, leaving 19 bases between them. Germline values: CDR1 SGHTA, CDR2 FQGNSA. This CDR3 is built from 19 residues. The CDR3 sequence is CASSLDIRGGRASGNTIYF. CDR3 in DNA: TGTGCCAGCAGCTTAGATATTCGGGGGGGCCGCGCCTCTGGAAACACCATATATTTT.

The chain recombines TRBV7-6 with TRBJ2-2, with a tentative D call TRBD1 (6 bases). Germline values: CDR1 SGHVS, CDR2 FNYEAQ. The ends were cut back, 4 bases at V and 5 bases at J, with 14 bases in the middle. This CDR3 is built from 15 residues. The CDR3 coding sequence is TGTGCCAGCAGCTACACAGGGCAATCGACCGGGGAGCTGTTTTTT. Its protein is CASSYTGQSTGELFF.

The V call is TRBV4-2, the J call TRBJ1-2, with D tentatively TRBD1 (6 bases). The CDR3 consists of 13 residues. V dropped 1 base and J dropped 6 bases, with 9 bases sitting between them. Germline V gene sequence: CDR1 LGHNA, CDR2 YNFKEQ. CDR3 bases: TGTGCCAGCAGCCAAGGGAACAGGGATGGCTACACCTTC. Translation gives CASSQGNRDGYTF.

The gene calls are TRBV6-1 and TRBJ2-7, with 10 bases lining up with TRBD2. V shed 0 bases and J 7 bases; nucleotides not matched to a gene: 12. CDR3 length: 17 amino acids. Germline CDR1 is MNHNS and CDR2 is SASEGT. In nucleotides, the CDR3 is TGTGCCAGCAGTGAAGCGGCTAGCGGGAGCCTCCTTGGAGAGCAGTACTTC. This gives the protein CASSEAASGSLLGEQYF.

The chain links TRBV5-6 to TRBJ2-1; tentative D call: TRBD2 (6 bases). This CDR3 has 15 residues. Trimming took off 2 bases at V and 0 bases at J, with 9 bases between the two ends. Per germline, CDR1 SGHDT and CDR2 YYEEEE. In nucleotides, the CDR3 is TGTGCCAGCAGCTTATTCGGGAGCTCCTACAATGAGCAGTTCTTC. Translation gives CASSLFGSSYNEQFF.

This sequence joins TRBV27 and TRBJ2-7, with D tentatively TRBD2 (6 bases). Germline CDR1 and CDR2: MNHEY and SMNVEV (reference sequence). This CDR3 spans 15 amino acids. V dropped 2 bases and J dropped 2 bases, with 13 bases sitting between them. The CDR3 DNA follows: TGTGCCAGCAGTTTAAACGGAGGGGCACCCTACGAGCAGTACTTC. Amino acid sequence: CASSLNGGAPYEQYF.

The chain employs TRBV4-3 and TRBJ1-3; D gene unclear. V was pared by 5 bases and J by 0 bases, with 11 bases between. The CDR3 is 15 amino acids. From germline, CDR1 is LGHNA and CDR2 YSLEER. The CDR3 DNA follows: TGCGCCAGCAGCGGGCGTAGAGTCTCTGGAAACACCATATATTTT. Translating it yields CASSGRRVSGNTIYF.

The CDR3, as DNA: TGTGCCAGCAGCCAAGGCTATGGGACTAGCGGGACCTCTAGTTGCGAGCAGTACTTC. This encodes CASSQGYGTSGTSSCEQYF. The chain employs TRBV14 and TRBJ2-7, with 13 bases aligning to TRBD2. J gave up 6 bases and V 1 base, and 15 bases lay outside the gene matches. The CDR3 runs 19 residues. Germline V CDR1 and CDR2: SGHDN, FVKESK.

This clone was seen a handful of times. This sequence joins TRBV11-2 and TRBJ2-1, with TRBD2 matching over 8 bases. The CDR3 covers 14 residues. Germline V gene data show CDR1 as SGHAT and CDR2 as FQNNGV. J lost 5 bases, V lost 1 base, and 1 base had no gene match. The CDR3 DNA reads as TGTGCCAGCAGCTTAGCGGGAGGGCACAATGAGCAGTTCTTC. This sequence encodes CASSLAGGHNEQFF.

The chain links TRBV28 to TRBJ1-4, with a possible D match to TRBD1 (6 bases). V was shortened by 7 bases and J by 10 bases, with 16 bases between the two germline ends. Germline V gene data show CDR1 as MDHEN and CDR2 as SYDVKM. The CDR3 runs to 13 residues. CDR3 bases: TGTGCCAGCATATTACAAGGGGGTGGAAAACTGTTTTTT. It specifies CASILQGGGKLFF.

The J gene is TRBJ2-7, the V gene TRBV18; 11 bases align to TRBD1. CDR1 and CDR2 from the germline V gene are KGHSH and LQKENI. J lost 6 bases, V lost 6 bases, and 7 bases had no gene match. This CDR3 region has 14 residues. CDR3 in DNA: TGTGCCAGCTCCCCGGGACAGGGGGATCTCGAGCAGTACTTC. Its protein product is CASSPGQGDLEQYF.

The CDR3 region has the DNA TGTGCCAGCAGCCCCCCGGGGGAAGAGACCCAGTACTTC. It translates to CASSPPGEETQYF. The V and J genes are TRBV28 and TRBJ2-5; TRBD2 might be the D (6 bases). The germline V gene encodes CDR1 MDHEN and CDR2 SYDVKM. The CDR3 is made up of 13 amino acids. The ends were cut back, 6 bases at V and 3 bases at J, with 11 bases in the middle.

V gene TRBV18 combines with J gene TRBJ2-5, with no clear D. The CDR3 consists of 15 residues. Germline loops: CDR1 KGHSH, CDR2 LQKENI. The germline V and J ends were trimmed by 3 bases and 1 base, with 12 bases remaining between them. Written as DNA, the CDR3 is TGTGCCAGCTCACCTCGGCAGGCAGTCCAAGAGACCCAGTACTTC. Translating it yields CASSPRQAVQETQYF.

The J gene is TRBJ1-4, the V gene TRBV7-2, with a weak D call TRBD1 (5 bases). The germline CDR1 and CDR2 sequences are SGHTA and FQGNSA. V was pared by 4 bases and J by 10 bases, with 16 bases between. CDR3 length: 14 residues. The CDR3 sequence: CASSSRGWDGKLFF. CDR3 nucleotide sequence: TGTGCCAGCAGCTCTCGGGGGTGGGACGGAAAACTGTTTTTT.

The chain couples TRBV21-1 to TRBJ1-5; the D call TRBD1 from the table was never checked on the DNA. TRBV21-1 represents a pseudogene. CDR3 length equals 22 residues. The DNA for the CDR3 is TGTGCCAGCAGCAAAGCGCTTTTAGTCCGACAGGCCACCTCTCGGAGCAATCAGCCCCAGCATTTT. Encoded protein: CASSKALLVRQATSRSNQPQHF.

The chain combines TRBV29-1 with TRBJ1-2; the match to TRBD1 covers 8 bases. With V trimmed by 4 bases and J by 7 bases, 11 bases remained unmatched. Germline CDR1 SQVTM, CDR2 ANQGSEA. The CDR3 contains 14 residues. CDR3 sequence (DNA): TGCAGCGTTGCAGTGGCAGGGGGCAGAACTGGCTACACCTTC. It specifies CSVAVAGGRTGYTF.

The DNA for the CDR3 is TGTGCCAGCAGTCAAAGACAGGGCGTTTCTGGAAACACCATATATTTT. It specifies CASSQRQGVSGNTIYF. The rearrangement links TRBV27 to TRBJ1-3; 7 bases fit TRBD1. The CDR3 spans 16 residues. Germline values: CDR1 MNHEY, CDR2 SMNVEV (reference sequence). V lost 5 bases to trimming and J lost 1 base; unmatched junction nucleotides: 8.

This clone was seen more than once but under ten times. The chain carries TRBV5-1 and TRBJ2-1; weak D call: TRBD2 (5 bases). The germline gives CDR1 SGHRS, CDR2 YFSETQ. CDR3 length equals 15 residues. The V end lost 4 bases, the J end lost 0 bases, and 11 bases lay between the germline ends. CDR3 sequence reads: CASSQRDISYNEQFF. The CDR3 DNA reads TGCGCCAGCAGCCAACGGGATATCTCCTACAATGAGCAGTTCTTC.

This clone was counted a single time. This chain uses TRBV28 with TRBJ1-5; no definite D call. Germline CDR1 and CDR2: MDHEN and SYDVKM. The CDR3 is 16 residues long. The germline V and J ends were trimmed by 4 bases and 4 bases, with 17 bases remaining between them. CDR3 amino acids: CASSYVRGSGNQPQHF. CDR3 DNA sequence: TGTGCCAGCAGTTATGTCCGCGGGTCCGGTAATCAGCCCCAGCATTTT.

This chain links TRBV5-1 with TRBJ1-1; 10 nucleotides agree with TRBD1. The V and J ends lost 2 bases and 3 bases, in that order; junction bases with no gene match: 1. Germline values: CDR1 SGHRS, CDR2 YFSETQ. CDR3 length: 14 residues. In DNA, the CDR3 is TGCGCCAGCAGCTTTGGACAGGGGGACACTGAAGCTTTCTTT. This sequence encodes CASSFGQGDTEAFF.

J is TRBJ1-2 and V is TRBV7-9, with 7 bases fitting TRBD1. Germline assignment: CDR1 SEHNR and CDR2 FQNEAQ (reference sequence). The CDR3 loop spans 17 amino acids. J lost 0 bases, V lost 1 base, and 8 bases had no gene match. The CDR3 loop reads CASSLGAGGRANYGYTF. The CDR3 coding sequence is TGTGCCAGCAGCTTAGGCGCAGGGGGAAGAGCTAACTATGGCTACACCTTC.

This clone was counted a single time. V gene TRBV5-1 combines with J gene TRBJ2-7; D perhaps matches TRBD2 (6 bases). The germline V and J ends were trimmed by 3 bases and 3 bases, with 10 bases remaining between them. CDR1 and CDR2 (germline): SGHRS, YFSETQ. This CDR3 is 13 amino acids long. CDR3 bases: TGCGCCAGCAGCTCTTCCGGGGGCTACGAGCAGTACTTC. Its protein is CASSSSGGYEQYF.

This clone was detected only once. The chain uses TRBV5-1 and TRBJ2-7, with 7 bases matching TRBD1. V was pared by 5 bases and J by 1 base, with 9 bases of the junction left unmatched. The CDR3 extends over 15 amino acids. CDR1 and CDR2 (germline): SGHRS, YFSETQ. Here the CDR3 reads CASRPQDRESYEQYF. The CDR3 DNA reads TGCGCCAGCAGACCGCAAGACAGGGAATCCTACGAGCAGTACTTC.

The rearrangement uses TRBV5-6 and TRBJ2-7; possibly TRBD2 for D (6 bases). The V end was cut by 4 bases, the J end by 5 bases, with 13 bases between. Germline V gives CDR1 SGHDT, CDR2 YYEEEE. The CDR3 sequence is 13 residues long. The CDR3 DNA is TGTGCCAGCAGCCCCTCCTGGGGGGACGAGCAGTACTTC. This sequence encodes CASSPSWGDEQYF.

This chain connects TRBV24-1 to TRBJ2-3, with D possibly matching TRBD2 (5 bases). Germline loops: CDR1 KGHDR, CDR2 SFDVKD. The V end lost 6 bases, the J end lost 2 bases, and 8 bases lay between the germline ends. CDR3 size: 13 residues. The CDR3 protein is CATSLEVTDTQYF. The CDR3 bases are TGTGCCACCAGTTTGGAGGTCACAGATACGCAGTATTTT.